This is a list of T cell receptor beta chains from one sample in a study of blood T cell repertoires in COVID-19. Assay used: immunoSEQ multiplex PCR; TCRdb lists only in-frame clones, some missing. Here the sample spans roughly 120,000 clones, roughly nine tenths being singletons. The sequenced sample was peripheral blood. The receptors stem from a man aged 50 to 60 with active COVID-19. The CDR3 runs from the conserved cysteine through the conserved F or W. A D gene is named only where the DNA matches it firmly.

V: TRBV7-7
D: TRBD2
J: TRBJ2-5
CDR3: CASSLAGGVAETQYF

V: TRBV12-3/TRBV12-4
D: .
J: TRBJ2-1
CDR3: CASSFPGRNEQFF

V: TRBV11-2
D: TRBD2
J: TRBJ2-1
CDR3: CASSSQVGLADNEQFF

V: TRBV3-1/TRBV3-2
D: .
J: TRBJ2-1
CDR3: CASSQGLETYNEQFF

V: TRBV13
D: .
J: TRBJ2-3
CDR3: CASSSGGLAGTDTQYF

V: TRBV19
D: .
J: TRBJ2-5
CDR3: CASSTQGQETQYF

V: TRBV6-5
D: .
J: TRBJ2-7
CDR3: CASRLTRNYEQYF

V: TRBV2
D: .
J: TRBJ1-2
CDR3: CASQALVGYTF

V: TRBV18
D: .
J: TRBJ1-4
CDR3: CASSPSLQEKLFF

V: TRBV3-1/TRBV3-2
D: .
J: TRBJ2-7
CDR3: CASSQGDRQQYF

V: TRBV3-1/TRBV3-2
D: TRBD1
J: TRBJ1-4
CDR3: CASRDSGTTNEKLFF

V: TRBV18
D: TRBD1
J: TRBJ2-3
CDR3: CASSKGTDTDTQYF

V: TRBV3-1/TRBV3-2
D: .
J: TRBJ1-4
CDR3: CASGGGAYEKLFF

V: TRBV7-6
D: TRBD2
J: TRBJ2-3
CDR3: CASSLLAGGSTDTQYF

V: TRBV5-1
D: .
J: TRBJ2-5
CDR3: CASSFGQQETQYF

V: TRBV10-1
D: TRBD1
J: TRBJ2-1
CDR3: CASSGSDRTEQFF

V: TRBV24-1
D: TRBD2
J: TRBJ2-3
CDR3: CATSEGLAGGRTDTQYF

V: TRBV7-8
D: TRBD2
J: TRBJ2-5
CDR3: CASSSGGGETQYF

V: TRBV5-1
D: TRBD2
J: TRBJ2-5
CDR3: CASSLVAGVETQYF

V: TRBV24-1
D: .
J: TRBJ2-3
CDR3: CATSFRGPVGNTQYF

V: TRBV23-1
D: .
J: TRBJ1-5
CDR3: CASSQLRGDREHF

V: TRBV5-1
D: TRBD2
J: TRBJ2-1
CDR3: CASSVNRLAGANEQFF

V: TRBV3-1/TRBV3-2
D: .
J: TRBJ2-1
CDR3: CASSTTSGSYNEQFF

V: TRBV28
D: .
J: TRBJ1-6
CDR3: CASSLGHPNSPLHF

V: TRBV27
D: TRBD1
J: TRBJ2-3
CDR3: CASSLSGTASTDTQYF

V: TRBV9
D: TRBD2
J: TRBJ2-3
CDR3: CASSPRFRGGRERTDTQYF

V: TRBV19
D: .
J: TRBJ1-3
CDR3: CASSPTGNTIYF

V: TRBV10-2
D: .
J: TRBJ2-1
CDR3: CASSDRGANNEQFF

V: TRBV12-5
D: TRBD1
J: TRBJ1-5
CDR3: CASGGDSLNQPQHF

V: TRBV28
D: .
J: TRBJ2-5
CDR3: CASSLRVLREGTQYF

V: TRBV6-6
D: TRBD2
J: TRBJ2-3
CDR3: CASSFLAGAFTDTQYF

V: TRBV23-1
D: .
J: TRBJ1-1
CDR3: CASSRKNRIMNTEAFF

V: TRBV20-1
D: TRBD1
J: TRBJ1-5
CDR3: CSASIGRGQGFNQPQHF

V: TRBV4-2
D: TRBD1
J: TRBJ1-1
CDR3: CASSQPTGVAFF

V: TRBV25-1
D: TRBD1
J: TRBJ2-3
CDR3: CASSGAAGTGHTDTQYF

V: TRBV14
D: .
J: TRBJ2-7
CDR3: CASSHFKDRYEQYF

V: TRBV25-1
D: TRBD2
J: TRBJ2-3
CDR3: CASAPGLATDTQYF

V: TRBV9
D: .
J: TRBJ1-1
CDR3: CASSEGVSPTEAFF

V: TRBV19
D: TRBD1
J: TRBJ2-1
CDR3: CASSMAGTGYNEQFF

V: TRBV27
D: TRBD2
J: TRBJ2-2
CDR3: CASTPSGRARAGELFF

V: TRBV27
D: TRBD2
J: TRBJ2-5
CDR3: CASSPRRLAEFQETQYF

V: TRBV7-2
D: TRBD1
J: TRBJ1-5
CDR3: CASSLETGVIQPQHF

V: TRBV19
D: TRBD2
J: TRBJ2-7
CDR3: CASSSGRGTTYEQYF